What follows is one TCR beta chain and its context. Its binding antigen is unknown. No per-base quality is available; no much larger clone lies one base away. This record belongs to a study of shared clonotypes between healthy human individuals (dated by TCRdb to 2019 to 2021). With respect to the entire study: A couple of women and a few men aged 18 to 49 years were included in the cohort. For each donor, three plates each were used for CD4 naive and CD4 memory, two plates were used for CD8 naive, and one plate was used for CD8 memory. Different laboratories and diverse techniques were used to prepare libraries and sequence TCR repertoires, to increase sequencing depth and limit assay-specific biases. Blood TCR repertoires of about five healthy adults were deeply sequenced to estimate repertoire size and the extent of clonotype sharing between individuals. Per donor, leukapheresis produced somewhere between about 0.94 and 9 billion PBMCs.

Compared with germline, V lacks 7 bases and J lacks 4 bases; bases without a gene match: 4. Its CDR3 holds 13 amino acids, cysteine through phenylalanine. This entry keeps only the CDR3 DNA: 39 bases, framed from base 1. CDR1 and CDR2 are drawn from the germline V gene (reference sequence): LNHDA, SQIVND. Healthy HIV-negative adults with no recently reported acute infections or vaccinations were included as donors. Every donor was a Caucasian adult living in Nashville, Tennessee, USA. CD4+ T cells were enriched by magnetic negative selection; naive cells were then positively selected on CD45RA, and the negative fraction formed the memory subset. Blood was collected by leukapheresis, and PBMCs were isolated by Ficoll-Histopaque density gradient centrifugation and then cryopreserved in liquid nitrogen vapor phase. Analytical flow cytometry was used to check the purity and quantity of every magnetically sorted T cell population. Genomic DNA was isolated from each sorted fraction and quantified by UV absorbance on a Nanodrop 2000c.

Using the deep immunoSEQ assay, TCR CDR3 regions were amplified from genomic DNA by multiplex PCR. Extracted genomic DNA from each cell subset was distributed evenly across all wells of several immunoSEQ 96-well plates, and each plate was treated as a replicate. For sorted subsets, about 200 ng genomic DNA, equal to some 28,000 T cell genomes, was loaded into each replicate PCR. Purified libraries were quantified with a Qubit 3.0 fluorometer, sized on a Bioanalyzer 2100, and re-quantified with the KAPA Library Quantification kit. Every immunoSEQ 96-well plate was sequenced on a separate single-read 150-cycle Illumina NextSeq 550 flow cell. Concerning the study's data processing: The immunoSEQ output contained only junctional sequences without quality scores, so filtering could not match that applied to full-length reads. To assign V/J genes and CDR3, sequences were annotated using PyIR, a Python wrapper for IgBLAST v1.9, with IMGT germline references. Any read was removed if the V/J assignment was weak (E-value above 1e-6), the CDR3 was missing, or the read contained stop codons, out-of-frame junctions, or ambiguous translated residues. V3J clonotypes were defined as sequences sharing the same inferred V gene, J gene, and CDR3 amino acid sequence. Percentage overlap between repertoires was computed as shared unique clonotypes divided by the size of the smaller repertoire. Repertoire richness was assessed with RTK rarefaction, the Chao1 estimator, and Recon v2.1 estimates of unobserved clonotypes. Generation probabilities were computed with OLGA for all TCRbeta clonotypes obtained by the gDNA method from a handful of donors. TCRdb mirrors the immuneACCESS table, restricted to in-frame sequences. Some clones are absent from its copies; in checked studies, under half trace to an unresolved V gene, and the reason for the others is unknown. The V and J calls and clone size come from that table; D and trimming were worked out from the DNA. The sample records 2 million to 2.5 million clones, 95% of which are singletons. Clones ranked in the top ten supply more than 0.1% of the sample.

Results the study describes overall, beyond this receptor: Pairwise subsampling led to the expectation that sequencing depth would affect the degree of clonotype sharing among donors. Estimated clonotype richness was generally larger for naive than for memory subsets. Compared with non-shared clonotypes, clonotypes shared by all four sorted-subset donors had higher generation probabilities. Sharing across a few donors was observed for around 5% of naive CD4, over 3% of naive CD8, 2% to 2.5% of memory CD4, and roughly 0.4% of memory CD8 clonotypes. Incomplete sequencing was indicated by rarefaction of sorted-subset datasets, despite the large sequencing depth. Sampling was restricted to blood, and TCR repertoires in tissues likely differ from the TCR repertoires found in blood. Because the study included only a small number of donors, the genetic and exposure-history diversity represented was limited.

The sample consisted of naive CD4+ T cells sorted from blood. Read against the paper, the sample's cell subset or site label means: CD45RA+ positively selected. This clonotype originated in a man between 18 and 35 years old in good health. The rearrangement joined TRBV19 to TRBJ1-1, with 9 middle bases fitting TRBD1. In nucleotide form, the sequence is TGTGCCAGTACACAGGGGGCAGGCACTGAAGCTTTCTTT. Translated, it reads CASTQGAGTEAFF.